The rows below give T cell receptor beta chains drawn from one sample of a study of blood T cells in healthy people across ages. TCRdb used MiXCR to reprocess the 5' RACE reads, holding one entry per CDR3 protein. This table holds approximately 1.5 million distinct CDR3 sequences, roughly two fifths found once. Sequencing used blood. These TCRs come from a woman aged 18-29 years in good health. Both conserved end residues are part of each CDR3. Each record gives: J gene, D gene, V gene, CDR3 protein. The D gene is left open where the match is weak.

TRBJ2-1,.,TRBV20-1,CSARHGPIEFF
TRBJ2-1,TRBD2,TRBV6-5,CASKASGYNEQFF
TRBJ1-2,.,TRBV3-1,CASSPTGHYGYTF
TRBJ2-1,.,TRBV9,CASSVTLVRAGSNEQFF
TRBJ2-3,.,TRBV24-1,CATSSGRAGTDTRYF
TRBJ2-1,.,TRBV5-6,CASSLGEFCNEQFF
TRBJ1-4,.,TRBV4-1,CASRTGRGFRFGEKLFF
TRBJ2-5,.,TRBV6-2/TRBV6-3,CASSGLPINEQYF
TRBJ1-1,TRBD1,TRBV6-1,CASRNGQGGMNTEAFF
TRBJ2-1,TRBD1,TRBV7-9,CASSYPGQANEQFF
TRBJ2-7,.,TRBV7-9,CASSSQQDGYEQYF
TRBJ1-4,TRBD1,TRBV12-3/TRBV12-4,CASTSGDRGPGELFF
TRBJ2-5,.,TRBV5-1,CASSQNRTQETQYF
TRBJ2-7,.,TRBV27,CASSSLNDYEQYF
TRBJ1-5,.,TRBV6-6,CASSGVRAQHF
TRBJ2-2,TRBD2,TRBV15,CATSNLASGRENTGELFF
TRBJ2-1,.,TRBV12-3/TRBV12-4,CASSLGRPSSYNEQFF
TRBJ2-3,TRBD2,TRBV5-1,CASSLGLAGGPRTDTQYF
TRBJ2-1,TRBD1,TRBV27,CASTTPDREEKQFF
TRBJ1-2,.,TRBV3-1,CASSQGFSGANYGYTF
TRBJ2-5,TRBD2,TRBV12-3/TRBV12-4,CASSSTSGHQETQYF
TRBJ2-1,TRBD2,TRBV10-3,CAVSDIASGNVDNEQFF
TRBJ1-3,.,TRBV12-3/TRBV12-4,CASSQRRALSGNTIYF